This T cell receptor beta chain was recovered during a study of blood T cell repertoires in COVID-19 (TCRdb year 2020). As for the study more broadly: Samples covering the acute and convalescent phases of COVID-19 were provided by collaborators in the United States, Italy and Spain. The material from the prospective study consisted of cDNA or gDNA derived from T cells, B-cell-depleted T cells, or PBMCs. Subjects who had been exposed to COVID-19, were actively infected with it, or had recovered from it provided the deeply sampled blood TCRbeta repertoires that made up the dataset. A freely available public database, intended as a resource for researchers studying the immune response to SARS-CoV-2, is where the repertoires were released. The samples were drawn from two sources: the first 160 participants of the ongoing ImmuneRACE study, and 1,200 or so subjects contributed by 6 global collaborators. Sample metadata almost always included a de-identified subject ID, COVID-19 status, age in years and sex. HLA class I and class II types, where available, came from metadata supplied by the sample provider rather than from assay-based typing.

V is cut by 1 base and J by 0 bases, and the space between the germline ends is 7 bases. For CDR1 and CDR2, the germline V gene (reference sequence) lists LNHDA and SQIVND. The CDR3, cysteine through phenylalanine, is 15 amino acids long. Only the CDR3 DNA stays, 45 bases, in frame from base 1. The immunoSEQ Assay, a bias-controlled multiplex PCR, was used to amplify TCRbeta CDR3 regions from genomic DNA. In the original analysis: The number of nucleated cells in each sample was estimated by amplification of reference gene primers within the assay. To quantify the absolute abundance of each unique TCRbeta CDR3 rearrangement, sequence reads were collapsed and filtered. For each sample, productive Simpson clonality was calculated as the square root of Simpson's diversity index over productive rearrangements. This immuneACCESS table, as held by TCRdb, lists in-frame sequences with V and J called but not all clones. Of the missing ones, under half trace to an unresolved V gene in checked studies; the others have no known cause. For V, J and clone size, that table is used; D and trimming come from the DNA. The sample has 150,000 to 170,000 clones on record, 65% to 90% of them singletons. The ten largest account for about an eighth of the sample.

One collaborating source in Seattle enrolled patients while the patients were actively infected and followed the patients over time throughout the course of disease. Collaborating institutions collected whole blood in K2EDTA tubes following their own protocols. Collaborator samples were shipped for TCRbeta analysis as frozen whole blood, isolated PBMCs, or DNA extracted from either sample type. About this clone: Its binding antigen is unknown. No qualities accompany the bases; no much larger clone lies one base away.

General study outcomes and caveats: Clinical and demographic metadata were provided uncurated, with the amount varying by source and participant.

The rearrangement joined TRBV19 to TRBJ1-3; the D gene is not confidently resolved. This receptor was identified in a woman aged 55 to 70 with COVID-19, enrolled during active disease. The material sequenced was peripheral blood. The CDR3 protein: CASSIAGNSGNTIYF. The sequenced DNA: TGTGCCAGTAGTATAGCGGGAAACTCTGGAAACACCATATATTTT.